A single sample gave rise to the 21 T cell receptor beta chains below, sequenced in a study of T cell responses to AZD1222 COVID-19 vaccine. The data were produced by immunoSEQ multiplex PCR, yet TCRdb's version contains in-frame clones alone and is incomplete. The table has over 50,000 clones, 89% seen once. This specimen consisted of peripheral blood, obtained 28 days after the second AZD1222 dose. All receptors derive from an adult who received the AZD1222 COVID-19 vaccine.

With respect to this clone: This CDR3 is also generated by other DNA sequences in the sample. This chain uses TRBV6-2 or TRBV6-3 with TRBJ2-7, with D unclear. This CDR3 is 11 amino acids long. V lost 6 bases and J lost 1, with 4 bases in between. The V gene's germline CDR1 is MNHEY and CDR2 SVGEGT. CDR3 in amino acids: CASSNSYEQYF. DNA for the CDR3: TGTGCCAGCAGCAATTCCTACGAGCAGTACTTC.

This chain connects TRBV2 to TRBJ2-7; TRBD2 aligns across 11 bases. The CDR3 has 18 residues. V shed 6 bases and J 7 bases; nucleotides not matched to a gene: 20. Germline V gene sequence: CDR1 SNHLY, CDR2 FYNNEI. This CDR3 reads CASRLSIPLAGVPGEQYF. Here the CDR3 DNA reads TGTGCCAGCAGGTTAAGTATCCCACTAGCGGGAGTCCCAGGGGAGCAGTACTTC.

This clone appeared a few times. The V call is TRBV4-1, the J call TRBJ2-2; TRBD2 matches 7 bases. CDR1 is MGHRA and CDR2 is YSYEKL in the germline V gene. This CDR3 is 16 amino acids long. The V gene end was trimmed by 1 base and the J gene end by 1 base; junction bases not matched to a gene: 3. The CDR3 DNA is TGCGCCAGCAGCCAAGTGGGAGGGCGGAACACCGGGGAGCTGTTTTTT. This translates into CASSQVGGRNTGELFF.

The genes are TRBV4-2 and TRBJ2-1, with TRBD2 identical over 14 bases. The trim removed 1 base at V and 9 bases at J, leaving 5 bases unmatched. Germline loops: CDR1 LGHNA, CDR2 YNFKEQ. The CDR3 runs to 16 residues. The DNA for the CDR3 is TGTGCCAGCAGCCAAGCCGGGACTAGCGGGAGAGGTGAGCAGTTCTTC. Translated: CASSQAGTSGRGEQFF.

This chain joins TRBV25-1 and TRBJ2-1; a possible D gene is TRBD1 (5 bases). Germline CDR1 is MGHDK and CDR2 is SYGVNS. Trimming pared 3 bases from V and 2 bases from J, leaving 17 bases between. This CDR3 region has 17 residues. Written as DNA, the CDR3 is TGTGCCAGCAGTGACGGATCAGGGCGGAGAGCCTACAATGAGCAGTTCTTC. The encoded protein is CASSDGSGRRAYNEQFF.

In DNA form, the CDR3 reads TGTGCCAGCAGCTCCCAGAGACTTTCCACCGGGGAGCTGTTTTTT. This codes for CASSSQRLSTGELFF. V gene TRBV11-2 combines with J gene TRBJ2-2; no clear D gene. The germline V gene has CDR1 SGHAT and CDR2 FQNNGV. V was shortened by 4 bases and J by 4 bases, with 13 bases between the two germline ends. CDR3 size: 15 residues.

The chain has TRBV4-1 and TRBJ1-2; D not resolved. The CDR3 has 12 amino acids. The germline V and J ends were trimmed by 0 bases and 5 bases, with 4 bases remaining between them. Germline V CDR1 and CDR2: MGHRA, YSYEKL. The CDR3 DNA reads as TGCGCCAGCAGCCAAGATCCTTATGGCTACACCTTC. Its protein product is CASSQDPYGYTF.

The chain joins TRBV7-6 to TRBJ2-1; D is unresolved. The CDR3 is 11 amino acids. Trimming removed 3 bases from V and 7 bases from J, with 4 bases in between. From germline, CDR1 is SGHVS and CDR2 FNYEAQ. The CDR3 bases are TGTGCCAGCAGCTTGCAGAATGAGCAGTTCTTC. Its translation: CASSLQNEQFF.

This clone was detected only once. The rearrangement links TRBV5-4 to TRBJ2-7; 9 bases are a match to TRBD2. Trimming cost V 4 bases and J 9 bases; bases outside gene matches: 2. The CDR3 totals 11 residues. Germline V gene data show CDR1 as SGHNT and CDR2 as YYREEE (reference sequence). DNA of the CDR3: TGTGCCAGCAGCCTAGCGGGATTGCAGTACTTC. It specifies CASSLAGLQYF.

This clone appeared once. J is TRBJ2-1 and V is TRBV7-3; D is undetermined. The CDR3 totals 13 residues. CDR1 SGHTA and CDR2 FQGTGA come from the germline V gene. Trimming stripped 3 bases from V and 7 bases from J, with 10 bases between. The CDR3 loop reads CASSFLRRNEQFF. CDR3 nucleotides: TGTGCCAGCAGCTTTCTCAGGCGGAATGAGCAGTTCTTC. The full variable domain, its missing parts supplied by reference TRBV7-3 and TRBJ2-1, is GAGVSQTPSNKVTEKGKYVELRCDPISGHTALYWYRQSLGQGPEFLIYFQGTGAADDSGLPNDRFFAVRPEGSVSTLKIQRTERGDSAVYLCASSFLRRNEQFFGPGTRLTVL.

This chain's CDR3 is CASSWARGTEAFF. CDR3 nucleotide sequence: TGCGCCAGCAGCTGGGCCCGTGGCACTGAAGCTTTCTTT. J is TRBJ1-1 and V is TRBV5-1, with D hard to call. Germline CDR1 reads SGHRS; CDR2 reads YFSETQ. The V and J ends lost 3 bases and 4 bases respectively, with 10 bases between them. There are 13 residues in the CDR3.

This clone appeared once. The V gene is TRBV7-3, the J gene TRBJ2-3; 9 positions match TRBD2. Germline CDR1 reads SGHTA; CDR2 reads FQGTGA. V was clipped by 2 bases and J by 0 bases; unmatched bases: 9. This CDR3 contains 18 residues. The CDR3 DNA reads as TGTGCCAGCAGCTTAGATCTAGCGGGACAACCTAGCACAGATACGCAGTATTTT. This encodes CASSLDLAGQPSTDTQYF.

This clone was seen a single time. The chain combines TRBV7-9 with TRBJ1-1, with TRBD1 matching 9 bases. Germline CDR1 and CDR2: SEHNR and FQNEAQ (reference sequence). The J segment lost 4 bases and the V segment lost 5 bases, leaving 8 bases of the junction unmatched. This CDR3 comprises 15 residues. CDR3 protein: CASSDTGGASTEAFF. The CDR3 region has the DNA TGTGCCAGCAGCGATACAGGGGGCGCGAGCACTGAAGCTTTCTTT.

The V and J genes are TRBV7-2 and TRBJ1-2; D is perhaps TRBD1 (5 bases). This CDR3 region has 15 residues. Trimming cost V 1 base and J 4 bases, with 13 bases left between them. In germline, CDR1 is SGHTA, CDR2 FQGNSA. Written as DNA, the CDR3 is TGTGCCAGCAGCTTAGATATCGGGGGGGGCTATGGCTACACCTTC. Residues: CASSLDIGGGYGYTF.

The chain recombines TRBV11-3 with TRBJ1-2; D is undetermined. Looked up from germline, CDR1 is SGHNT and CDR2 is YENEEA. The germline V and J ends were trimmed by 4 bases and 3 bases, with 15 bases remaining between them. The CDR3 runs to 15 residues. The CDR3 sequence: CASSSHFVGDYGYTF. The CDR3 DNA sequence: TGTGCCAGCAGCTCCCACTTCGTAGGCGACTATGGCTACACCTTC.

This chain links TRBV2 with TRBJ1-2; 7 bases agree with TRBD1. With V trimmed by 6 bases and J by 4 bases, 8 bases remained unmatched. CDR1 and CDR2 from the germline V gene are SNHLY and FYNNEI. CDR3 size: 14 residues. In nucleotides, the CDR3 is TGTGCCAGCAGCGAACAGGGGATGCGCTATGGCTACACCTTC. Amino acid sequence: CASSEQGMRYGYTF.

This rearrangement joins TRBV13 to TRBJ2-1, with 12 bases lining up with TRBD2. This CDR3 region has 15 residues. Germline V gene lookup returns CDR1 PRHDT and CDR2 FYEKMQ (reference sequence). Trimming at V came to 4 bases and at J to 5 bases, leaving 3 bases not matched to a gene. The CDR3 DNA sequence: TGTGCCAGCAGCTCGAGACTAGCGGGAGACAATGAGCAGTTCTTC. As protein: CASSSRLAGDNEQFF.

This clone was counted once. This chain connects TRBV10-3 to TRBJ1-5; a possible D gene is TRBD1 (5 bases). This CDR3 is 14 amino acids long. The V end lost 2 bases, the J end lost 7 bases, and 12 bases lay between the germline ends. Germline CDR1 and CDR2: ENHRY and SYGVKD. CDR3: CAISERQGGQPQHF. CDR3 DNA: TGTGCCATCAGTGAGAGGCAGGGCGGACAGCCCCAGCATTTT.

The genes are TRBV19 and TRBJ2-7; D is ambiguous. CDR3 length equals 13 residues. With 4 bases removed from V and 2 bases from J, the gap between germline ends came to 9 bases. Per germline, CDR1 LNHDA and CDR2 SQIVND (reference sequence). CDR3 sequence (DNA): TGTGCCAGTAGTAGAATCGGAACCTACGAGCAGTACTTC. Translation gives CASSRIGTYEQYF.

V is TRBV19 and J is TRBJ1-4, with unresolved D. Germline assignment: CDR1 LNHDA and CDR2 SQIVND (reference sequence). CDR3 length: 16 residues. Trimming left V 5 bases short and J 8 bases short, with 21 bases between. CDR3 protein: CASSSLDLTKGEKLFF. The DNA for the CDR3 is TGTGCCAGTAGTTCATTAGACCTCACCAAAGGGGAAAAACTGTTTTTT.

The chain joins TRBV5-8 to TRBJ1-5; no clear D gene. Germline CDR1 is SGHTS and CDR2 is YDEGEE. Between the trimmed V and J ends, which lost 2 bases and 6 bases, there was a span of 6 bases. The CDR3 loop spans 12 amino acids. This CDR3 is CASSLVGQPQHF. The CDR3 nucleotides are TGTGCCAGCAGCTTAGTCGGTCAGCCCCAGCATTTT. The entire variable domain, with the rest obtained from reference TRBV5-8 and TRBJ1-5, is as follows: EAGVTQSPTHLIKTRGQQATLRCSPISGHTSVYWYQQALGLGLQFLLWYDEGEERNRGNFPPRFSGRQFPNYSSELNVNALELEDSALYLCASSLVGQPQHFGDGTRLSIL.